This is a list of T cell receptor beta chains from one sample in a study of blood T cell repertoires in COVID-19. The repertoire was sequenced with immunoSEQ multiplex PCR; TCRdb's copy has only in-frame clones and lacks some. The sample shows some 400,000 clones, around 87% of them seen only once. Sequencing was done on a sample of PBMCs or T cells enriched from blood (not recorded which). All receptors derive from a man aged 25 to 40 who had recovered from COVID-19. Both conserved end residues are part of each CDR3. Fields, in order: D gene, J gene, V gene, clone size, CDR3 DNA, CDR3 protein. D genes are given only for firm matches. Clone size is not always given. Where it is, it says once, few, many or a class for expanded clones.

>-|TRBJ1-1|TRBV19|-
TGTGCCAGTAATTTCGGGGACATGAACACTGAAGCTTTCTTT
CASNFGDMNTEAFF
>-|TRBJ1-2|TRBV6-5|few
TGTGCCAGCGGGACTCCCGGAACATATGGCTACACCTTC
CASGTPGTYGYTF
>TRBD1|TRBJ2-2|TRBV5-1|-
TGCGCCAGCAGCTTAAGGGGGCGGGAGCTGTTTTTT
CASSLRGRELFF
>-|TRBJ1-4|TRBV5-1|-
TGCGCCAGCAGCCGGTTTTTTGAGGGGGAACTGTTTTTT
CASSRFFEGELFF
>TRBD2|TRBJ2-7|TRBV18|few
TGTGCCAGCTCCCGGACTAGCGGGGTTCACGAGCAGTACTTC
CASSRTSGVHEQYF
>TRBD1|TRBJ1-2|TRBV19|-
TGTGCCAGTAGGAGGACAGGGGATGGCTACACCTTC
CASRRTGDGYTF
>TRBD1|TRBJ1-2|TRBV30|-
TGTGCCTGGAGTGTCTTCCCAGGGGGCGGCTATGGCTACACCTTC
CAWSVFPGGGYGYTF
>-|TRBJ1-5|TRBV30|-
TGTGCCTGGAGTGTAAAAGGGGGATGGAATCAGCCCCAGCATTTT
CAWSVKGGWNQPQHF
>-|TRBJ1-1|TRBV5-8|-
TGTGCCAGCAGCTTGTGGACACAGGGTGAAGCTTTCTTT
CASSLWTQGEAFF
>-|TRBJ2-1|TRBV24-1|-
TGTGCCACCAGTGAGGCGGGACAGAGCTCCTACAATGAGCAGTTCTTC
CATSEAGQSSYNEQFF
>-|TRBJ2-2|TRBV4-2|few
TGTGCCAGCAGCCCATCAGGGGTAAACACCGGGGAGCTGTTTTTT
CASSPSGVNTGELFF
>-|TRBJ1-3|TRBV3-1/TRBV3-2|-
TGTGCCAGCAGCCAAGGTCGCGTCCCCCCTGGAAACACCATATATTTT
CASSQGRVPPGNTIYF
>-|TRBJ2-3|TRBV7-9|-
TGTGCCAGCAGCTTACAGGGTACTTCCACAGATACGCAGTATTTT
CASSLQGTSTDTQYF
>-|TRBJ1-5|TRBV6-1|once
TGTGCCAGCAGTGATATCACTGGGGGCAGTCAGCCCCAGCATTTT
CASSDITGGSQPQHF
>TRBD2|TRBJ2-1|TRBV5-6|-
TGTGCCAGCAGCGCCGGGGGGAATGAGCAGTTCTTC
CASSAGGNEQFF
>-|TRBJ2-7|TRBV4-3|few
TGCGCCAGCAGCCAAGATCTCGGTACTTTATTCGAGCAGTACTTC
CASSQDLGTLFEQYF
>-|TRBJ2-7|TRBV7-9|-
TGTGCCAGCAGCTTAGAGGCGCGCTCGGGGGAGCAGTACTTC
CASSLEARSGEQYF
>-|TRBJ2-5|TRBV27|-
TGTGCCAGCGAGGGCATCGCGAATATTCGGTACTTC
CASEGIANIRYF
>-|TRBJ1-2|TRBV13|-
TGTGCCAGCACCTCGACACTCTATGGCTACACCTTC
CASTSTLYGYTF
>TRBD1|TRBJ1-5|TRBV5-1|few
TGCGCCAGCAGCATAGGACAGGGCAAGCAGCCCCAGCATTTT
CASSIGQGKQPQHF
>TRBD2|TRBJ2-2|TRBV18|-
TGTGCCAGCTCACCCAACGGGAGGGTGAACACCGGGGAGCTGTTTTTT
CASSPNGRVNTGELFF
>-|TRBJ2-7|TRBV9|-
TGTGCCAGCAGCGTAGGAGCCCCAGGGGATCGCGAGCAGTACTTC
CASSVGAPGDREQYF
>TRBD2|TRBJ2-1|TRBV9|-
TGTGCCAGCAGCGTAGTGGGACTAGCGGGGAATGAGCAGTTCTTC
CASSVVGLAGNEQFF
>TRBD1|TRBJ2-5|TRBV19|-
TGTGCCAGTAGTACCTCGGACAGGGGGCTCGGCGAGACCCAGTACTTC
CASSTSDRGLGETQYF
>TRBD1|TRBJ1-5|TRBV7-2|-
TGTGCCAGCACCCGACAGGGTGGCCAGCCCCAGCATTTT
CASTRQGGQPQHF
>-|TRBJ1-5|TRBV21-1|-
TGTGCCAGCTCCTACCCCGTGGGGACAGCTAATCAGCCCCAGCATTTT
CASSYPVGTANQPQHF
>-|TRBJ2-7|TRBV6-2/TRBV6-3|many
TGTGCCAGCAGTTACGAGGGGGAGGGGGCCTACGAGCAGTACTTC
CASSYEGEGAYEQYF
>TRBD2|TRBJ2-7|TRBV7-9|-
TGTGCCAGCACCGCGAGCGTTAGCGGGGGCCGGAACGAGCAGTACTTC
CASTASVSGGRNEQYF
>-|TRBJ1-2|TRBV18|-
TGTGCCAGCTCACCTTCTAGAGATAGGGGCTACACCTTC
CASSPSRDRGYTF
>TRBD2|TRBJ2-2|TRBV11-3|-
TGTGCCAGCAGCGCAAGCGGGGGGACGGGCGGGGAGCTGTTTTTT
CASSASGGTGGELFF
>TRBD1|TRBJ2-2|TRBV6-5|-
TGTGCCAGCAGTTACTTACAGGGGGTCACCGGGGAGCTGTTTTTT
CASSYLQGVTGELFF
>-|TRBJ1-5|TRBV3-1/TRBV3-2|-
TGTGCCAGCAGCCGGGGGGACCAGCCCCAGCATTTT
CASSRGDQPQHF
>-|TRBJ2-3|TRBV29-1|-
TGCAGCGTTGACGGCAGGGATTATACAGATACGCAGTATTTT
CSVDGRDYTDTQYF
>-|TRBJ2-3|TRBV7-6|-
TGTGCCAGCAGCCCCGTCGGAGGGGTAAGCTTCACAGATACGCAGTATTTT
CASSPVGGVSFTDTQYF
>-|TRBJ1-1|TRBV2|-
TGTGCCAGCAGTGAAGCGGAGAGGGATGAAGCTTTCTTT
CASSEAERDEAFF
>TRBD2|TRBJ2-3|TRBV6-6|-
TGTGCCAGCAGTTGGAGCGGGGGCACAGATACGCAGTATTTT
CASSWSGGTDTQYF
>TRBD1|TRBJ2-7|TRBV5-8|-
TGTGCCAGCAGCTCCTACAGGGGGGAGCAGTACTTC
CASSSYRGEQYF
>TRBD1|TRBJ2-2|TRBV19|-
TGTGCCAGTAATCAGAGGGGGCCCGGGGAGCTGTTTTTT
CASNQRGPGELFF
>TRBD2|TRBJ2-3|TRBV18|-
TGTGCCAGCTCACCACTTACTAGCGGAAAAGATACGCAGTATTTT
CASSPLTSGKDTQYF
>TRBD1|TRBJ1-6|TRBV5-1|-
TGCGCCAGCAGCTGGGACAGGGACTATAATTCACCCCTCCACTTT
CASSWDRDYNSPLHF
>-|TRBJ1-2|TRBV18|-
TGTGCCAGCTCACCACCCCACAGCCCCTATGGCTACACCTTC
CASSPPHSPYGYTF
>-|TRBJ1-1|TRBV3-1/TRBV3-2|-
TGTGCCAGCAGCCAAACAGCCGTGAACACTGAAGCTTTCTTT
CASSQTAVNTEAFF
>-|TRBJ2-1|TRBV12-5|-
TGTGCTAGTCTAAGATACCCCGGCTACAATGAGCAGTTCTTC
CASLRYPGYNEQFF
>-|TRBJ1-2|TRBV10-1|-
TGCGCCAGCAGTGAGAATGGATCAGGAGGCTACACCTTC
CASSENGSGGYTF
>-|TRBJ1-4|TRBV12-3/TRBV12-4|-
TGTGCCAGCAGTTTAGGAACAGTTGAAAAACTGTTTTTT
CASSLGTVEKLFF
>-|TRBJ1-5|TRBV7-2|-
TGTGCCAGCAGCTCATCCACAACGACGGGGGGTAATCAGCCCCAGCATTTT
CASSSSTTTGGNQPQHF
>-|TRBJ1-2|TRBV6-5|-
TGTGCCAGCAGTTATCACCCCGACGGAGTTGCGGGCTACACCTTC
CASSYHPDGVAGYTF
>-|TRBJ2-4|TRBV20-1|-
TGCAGTGCTAGTACGGGGGCCAAAAACATTCAGTACTTC
CSASTGAKNIQYF
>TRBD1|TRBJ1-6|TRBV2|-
TGTGCCAGCAGTGGGGGACAGGGGTCCCCAAAGGCCTCCTATAATTCACCCCTCCACTTT
CASSGGQGSPKASYNSPLHF
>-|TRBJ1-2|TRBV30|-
TGTGCCTGGACCCTCATCACCAACGCAGAAGGCTACACCTTC
CAWTLITNAEGYTF
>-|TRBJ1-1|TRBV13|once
TGTGCCAGCAGCCCGGGGTTTAACACTGAAGCTTTCTTT
CASSPGFNTEAFF
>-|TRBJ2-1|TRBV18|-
TGTGCCAGCTCACCCCAAACAGGGTACGGGGTCAATGAGCAGTTCTTC
CASSPQTGYGVNEQFF
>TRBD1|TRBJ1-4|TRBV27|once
TGTGCCAGCGGCGACAGGGTGGACGAAAAACTGTTTTTT
CASGDRVDEKLFF
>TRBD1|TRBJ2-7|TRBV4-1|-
TGCGCCAGCAGCCAAACCGGGACAGGGGCCTACGAGCAGTACTTC
CASSQTGTGAYEQYF
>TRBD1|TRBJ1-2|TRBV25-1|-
TGTGCCAGCAGTACCGGGACAGGGGGCATCGACTATGGCTACACCTTC
CASSTGTGGIDYGYTF
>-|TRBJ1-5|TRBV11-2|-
TGTGCCAGCAGCTTAGATACCCGGGATAGCAATCAGCCCCAGCATTTT
CASSLDTRDSNQPQHF
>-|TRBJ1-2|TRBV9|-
TGTGCCAGCAGCGTAATCCCCTCAGGGGAAAGCGGCTACACCTTC
CASSVIPSGESGYTF